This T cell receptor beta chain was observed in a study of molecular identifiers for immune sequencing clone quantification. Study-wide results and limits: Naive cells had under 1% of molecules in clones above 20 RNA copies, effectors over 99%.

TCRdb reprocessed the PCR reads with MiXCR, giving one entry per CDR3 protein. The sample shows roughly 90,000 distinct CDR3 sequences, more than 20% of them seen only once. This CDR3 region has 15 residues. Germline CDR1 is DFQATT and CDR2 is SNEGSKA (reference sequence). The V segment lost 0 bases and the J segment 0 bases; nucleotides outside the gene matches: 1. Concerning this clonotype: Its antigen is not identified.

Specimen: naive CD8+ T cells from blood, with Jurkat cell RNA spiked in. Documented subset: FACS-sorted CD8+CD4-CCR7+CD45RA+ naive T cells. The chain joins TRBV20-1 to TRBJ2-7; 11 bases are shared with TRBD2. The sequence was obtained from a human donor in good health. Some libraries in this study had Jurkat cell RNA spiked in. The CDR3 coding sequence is TGCAGTGCTAGAGATAGCGGGAGGGCCTCCTACGAGCAGTACTTC. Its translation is CSARDSGRASYEQYF.